One and the same sample provided the 25 T cell receptor beta chains below, sequenced in a study of radiation and T cells in renal cell carcinoma. TCRdb keeps only in-frame clones here, not all; method: immunoSEQ multiplex PCR. Of some 130,000 clones in the sample, 80% to 90% were seen once. Indicated time point: blood 2 weeks post-SBRT. Treatment defined: 15 Gy SBRT to primary tumor, nephrectomy 4 weeks later. This specimen consisted of blood, obtained from a patient whose treatment included radiotherapy and nephrectomy. The receptors derive from a woman aged 55-69 years with renal cell carcinoma.

This sequence joins TRBV18 and TRBJ1-6; perhaps TRBD1 as D (6 bases). The germline V gene has CDR1 KGHSH and CDR2 LQKENI. Trimming pared 2 bases from V and 5 bases from J, leaving 10 bases between. This CDR3 has 15 amino acids. CDR3 amino acids: CASSPGTPNNSPLHF. CDR3 DNA sequence: TGTGCCAGCTCACCAGGGACACCAAATAATTCACCCCTCCACTTT.

This clone was seen just once. The CDR3 protein is CASSHNGGGQNEKLFF. As DNA, the CDR3 is TGTGCCAGCAGCCATAACGGTGGGGGGCAGAATGAAAAACTGTTTTTT. This rearrangement joins TRBV4-2 to TRBJ1-4; tentative D call: TRBD1 (6 bases). The CDR3 extends over 16 amino acids. Looked up from germline, CDR1 is LGHNA and CDR2 is YNFKEQ. V was shortened by 3 bases and J by 5 bases, with 16 bases between the two germline ends.

V and J are TRBV5-1 and TRBJ1-3; D uncertain. Germline loops: CDR1 SGHRS, CDR2 YFSETQ. Trimming removed 4 bases from V and 5 bases from J, with 13 bases in between. The CDR3 covers 14 residues. The CDR3 region is CASSPDQSRNTIYF. CDR3 DNA: TGCGCCAGCAGCCCAGATCAGAGCCGAAACACCATATATTTT.

The rearrangement uses TRBV7-2 and TRBJ2-7; maybe TRBD2 (5 bases). Trimming cost V 5 bases and J 3 bases, with 14 bases left between them. The CDR3 sequence is 14 residues long. Germline V lookup: CDR1 SGHTA, CDR2 FQGNSA. The CDR3 coding sequence is TGTGCCAGCAGCCCCGGGGTTTTTGACTACGAGCAGTACTTC. Protein product: CASSPGVFDYEQYF.

The V call is TRBV6-1, the J call TRBJ1-2; the D is unclear. Germline values: CDR1 MNHNS, CDR2 SASEGT. This CDR3 is built from 12 residues. Trimming stripped 4 bases from V and 1 base from J, with 4 bases between. The CDR3 sequence: CASSGVNYGYTF. As DNA, the CDR3 is TGTGCCAGCAGTGGGGTTAACTATGGCTACACCTTC.

DNA of the CDR3: TGTGCCAGCAGCCCGACAGCCTACGAGCAGTACTTC. Its protein is CASSPTAYEQYF. The chain joins TRBV11-2 to TRBJ2-7, with a possible D match to TRBD1 (5 bases). Germline V CDR1 and CDR2: SGHAT, FQNNGV. The CDR3 extends over 12 amino acids. The V gene lost 5 bases and the J gene lost 2 bases, with 7 bases spanning the gap.

The chain couples TRBV27 to TRBJ1-2; 11 bases are shared with TRBD1. There are 16 residues in the CDR3. V lost 6 bases, J lost 6 bases, and 12 bases stayed unmatched. In germline, CDR1 is MNHEY, CDR2 SMNVEV (reference sequence). The CDR3 DNA is TGTGCCAGCAGCCGAACCTGGGACAGGGGGATCGATGGCTACACCTTC. Protein product: CASSRTWDRGIDGYTF.

The genes are TRBV10-3 and TRBJ1-2, with a weak D call TRBD1 (6 bases). V gave up 2 bases and J gave up 6 bases, with 13 bases separating them. From germline, CDR1 is ENHRY and CDR2 SYGVKD. The CDR3 extends over 14 amino acids. The CDR3 sequence: CAISEEGGRDGYTF. The CDR3 coding sequence is TGTGCCATCAGTGAGGAGGGGGGGCGCGATGGCTACACCTTC.

V and J are TRBV28 and TRBJ1-4, with a tentative D call TRBD1 (5 bases). V lost 6 bases to trimming and J lost 7 bases, with 18 bases between them. In germline, CDR1 is MDHEN, CDR2 SYDVKM. The CDR3 covers 15 residues. The CDR3 DNA is TGTGCCAGCAGGATAGGCGGGGGTTGGGGTGAAAAACTGTTTTTT. Its translation is CASRIGGGWGEKLFF.

The chain couples TRBV2 to TRBJ1-1, with TRBD1 as a possible D gene (6 bases). CDR1 and CDR2 from the germline V gene are SNHLY and FYNNEI. V lost 4 bases and J 5 bases, leaving 17 bases between the germline ends. The CDR3 covers 15 residues. The CDR3 nucleotides read TGTGCCAGCAGTGGGGGGTTGGACAGAGGGACTGAAGCTTTCTTT. Amino acids: CASSGGLDRGTEAFF.

The chain combines TRBV28 with TRBJ1-1; D perhaps matches TRBD1 (6 bases). Germline V gene sequence: CDR1 MDHEN, CDR2 SYDVKM. The V gene lost 6 bases and the J gene lost 1 base, with 18 bases spanning the gap. The CDR3 sequence is 16 residues long. The DNA for the CDR3 is TGTGCCAGCAGCGTGTGGGGTCGGGGACAGAACACTGAAGCTTTCTTT. It specifies CASSVWGRGQNTEAFF.

The J gene is TRBJ2-5, the V gene TRBV15; D unresolved. Germline CDR1 and CDR2: LNHNV and YYDKDF (reference sequence). This CDR3 has 13 residues. The V end lost 1 base, the J end lost 2 bases, and 5 bases lay between the germline ends. The CDR3 nucleotides read TGTGCCACCAGCAGAGTGGGGCAAGAGACCCAGTACTTC. Protein sequence: CATSRVGQETQYF.

The chain couples TRBV27 to TRBJ1-2, with 9 nucleotides matching TRBD1. Germline CDR1 and CDR2: MNHEY and SMNVEV (reference sequence). The ends lost 2 bases at V and 11 bases at J; junction bases unmatched: 9. This CDR3 spans 14 amino acids. The CDR3: CASSLGTGGGGYTF. The CDR3 DNA reads as TGTGCCAGCAGTTTAGGAACAGGGGGCGGTGGGTACACCTTC.

The gene calls are TRBV5-6 and TRBJ2-2; 8 bases are shared with TRBD1. V trimming: 2 bases; J trimming: 6 bases; junction bases outside the gene matches: 9. This CDR3 region has 16 residues. Germline V lookup: CDR1 SGHDT, CDR2 YYEEEE. The CDR3 region is CASSLMTLQGAGELFF. The DNA of the CDR3 is TGTGCCAGCAGCTTAATGACCCTACAGGGGGCCGGGGAGCTGTTTTTT.

The chain combines TRBV7-6 with TRBJ1-6; D gene uncertain. The CDR3 contains 14 residues. The V end was cut by 2 bases, the J end by 5 bases, with 7 bases between. The germline CDR1 and CDR2 sequences are SGHVS and FNYEAQ. CDR3 coding DNA: TGTGCCAGCAGCTTAAGCGGTGATAATTCACCCCTCCACTTT. Translation: CASSLSGDNSPLHF.

V gene TRBV14 combines with J gene TRBJ2-7; no clear D gene. CDR1 is SGHDN and CDR2 is FVKESK in the germline V gene. V lost 4 bases to trimming and J lost 1 base, with 11 bases between them. The length of the CDR3 is 14 residues. CDR3 in amino acids: CASSRSGRSYEQYF. DNA of the CDR3: TGTGCCAGCAGCCGCAGTGGCAGATCCTACGAGCAGTACTTC. Drawing the rest from reference TRBV14 and TRBJ2-7, the complete variable domain is EAGVTQFPSHSVIEKGQTVTLRCDPISGHDNLYWYRRVMGKEIKFLLHFVKESKQDESGMPNNRFLAERTGGTYSTLKVQPAELEDSGVYFCASSRSGRSYEQYFGPGTRLTVT.

The rearrangement links TRBV29-1 to TRBJ2-2, with 7 nucleotides matching TRBD1. There are 14 residues in the CDR3. V dropped 6 bases and J dropped 1; count of bases not matched to a gene: 5. Per germline, CDR1 SQVTM and CDR2 ANQGSEA. The CDR3 region is CSVHRDRNTGELFF. In DNA, the CDR3 is TGCAGCGTCCACCGGGACAGGAACACCGGGGAGCTGTTTTTT.

The chain couples TRBV2 to TRBJ2-3, with D hard to call. Germline CDR1 is SNHLY and CDR2 is FYNNEI. V was pared by 1 base and J by 1 base, with 6 bases between. This CDR3 comprises 14 residues. The CDR3 region has the DNA TGTGCCAGCAGTGAAGACAGTCGCACAGATACGCAGTATTTT. Protein product: CASSEDSRTDTQYF.

The chain is built from TRBV9 and TRBJ2-7, with no clear D. Trimming cost V 0 bases and J 2 bases, with 9 bases left between them. This CDR3 region has 14 residues. Germline loops: CDR1 SGDLS, CDR2 YYNGEE. CDR3 DNA sequence: TGTGCCAGCAGCGTAGACACCAGGACCTACGAGCAGTACTTC. Translating it yields CASSVDTRTYEQYF.

The chain is built from TRBV7-2 and TRBJ1-2; a possible D gene is TRBD1 (5 bases). Germline V CDR1 and CDR2: SGHTA, FQGNSA. Trimming removed 3 bases from V and 4 bases from J, with 12 bases in between. The length of the CDR3 is 14 residues. The CDR3 region has the DNA TGTGCCAGCAGCTTGGGAACCCAGGGCTATGGCTACACCTTC. This encodes CASSLGTQGYGYTF.

The chain combines TRBV4-1 with TRBJ1-1; D uncertain. The CDR3 is 17 residues long. Trimming shortened V by 1 base and J by 1 base, and 16 bases separated the two germline ends. Germline loops: CDR1 MGHRA, CDR2 YSYEKL. The DNA for the CDR3 is TGCGCCAGCAGCCAAGGCGATGATTGGGATAGGAACACTGAAGCTTTCTTT. Its translation: CASSQGDDWDRNTEAFF.

The chain recombines TRBV18 with TRBJ1-3; D is unclear. V was pared by 0 bases and J by 3 bases, with 3 bases between. The germline gives CDR1 KGHSH, CDR2 LQKENI. The CDR3 is 13 amino acids. The CDR3 DNA is TGTGCCAGCTCACCACCGGATGGAAACACCATATATTTT. Protein product: CASSPPDGNTIYF.

V is TRBV27 and J is TRBJ2-3; no clear D gene. The CDR3 covers 15 residues. The V end lost 5 bases, the J end lost 3 bases, and 15 bases lay between the germline ends. From germline, CDR1 is MNHEY and CDR2 SMNVEV (reference sequence). CDR3 region: CASSPSVAATDTQYF. CDR3 bases: TGTGCCAGCAGTCCGAGTGTCGCCGCAACAGATACGCAGTATTTT.

V is TRBV7-2 and J is TRBJ2-5; 8 bases agree with TRBD2. Trimming removed 4 bases from V and 13 bases from J; junction bases left unmatched: 11. The CDR3 has 13 residues. Germline V gene lookup returns CDR1 SGHTA and CDR2 FQGNSA. CDR3 protein: CASSSITSGQRYF. The CDR3 DNA reads as TGTGCCAGCAGCTCGATAACTAGCGGACAGCGGTACTTC.

The V gene is TRBV4-2, the J gene TRBJ1-2; 9 nucleotides line up with TRBD1. The CDR3 totals 13 residues. The germline CDR1 and CDR2 sequences are LGHNA and YNFKEQ. J was trimmed by 7 bases and V by 2 bases; bases with no gene match: 2. The CDR3 sequence: CASSQTGGFGYTF. The CDR3 nucleotides read TGTGCCAGCAGCCAAACAGGGGGCTTTGGCTACACCTTC.